The 29 T cell receptor beta chains presented below share a single source sample, sequenced in a study of CD8 T cells in Susac syndrome. RNA in amounts of roughly 0.45 to 1 ug was reverse transcribed with random hexamers. MiXCR, run by TCRdb on the immunoSEQ multiplex PCR reads, gives a single entry per CDR3 protein. The table includes roughly 140,000 distinct CDR3 sequences, roughly 94% detected once. Sequenced material: CD8+ T cells from PBMCs. These receptor sequences come from a human donor in good health.

This chain joins TRBV27 and TRBJ2-1; weak D call: TRBD2 (7 bases). CDR1 and CDR2 from the germline V gene are MNHEY and SMNVEV (reference sequence). Trimming removed 2 bases at V and 0 bases at J, with 11 bases between. The CDR3 has 16 residues. CDR3 region: CASSLRGAGSYNEQFF. The CDR3 DNA follows: TGTGCCAGCAGTTTACGGGGGGCTGGCTCCTACAATGAGCAGTTCTTC.

This chain uses TRBV12-3 or TRBV12-4 with TRBJ2-5; no clear D gene. This CDR3 contains 12 residues. Trimming stripped 6 bases from V and 3 bases from J, with 8 bases between. The CDR3, as DNA: TGTGCCAGCAGGGATTGGGAAGAGACCCAGTACTTC. This gives the protein CASRDWEETQYF.

This clonotype was recorded only once. This rearrangement joins TRBV9 to TRBJ1-1; TRBD1 might be the D (5 bases). V lost 3 bases, J lost 1 base, and 10 bases lay in between. CDR1 and CDR2 (germline): SGDLS, YYNGEE. This CDR3 spans 14 amino acids. CDR3 protein: CASSGTGANTEAFF. Written as DNA, the CDR3 is TGTGCCAGCAGCGGGACCGGGGCGAACACTGAAGCTTTCTTT.

J is TRBJ1-1 and V is TRBV20-1; no clear D gene. The CDR3 has 14 amino acids. Per the germline V gene, CDR1 is DFQATT and CDR2 is SNEGSKA (reference sequence). Trimming took off 3 bases at V and 1 base at J, with 12 bases between the two ends. CDR3 region: CSASPMASNTEAFF. DNA of the CDR3: TGCAGTGCTAGTCCGATGGCCTCGAACACTGAAGCTTTCTTT.

The chain recombines TRBV24-1 with TRBJ2-1; D is unclear. CDR1 is KGHDR, CDR2 SFDVKD, per germline. Deletions cut 1 base from V and 8 bases from J, with 8 bases between. The CDR3 sequence is 13 residues long. The CDR3: CATSDFFGHEQFF. The CDR3 region has the DNA TGTGCCACCAGTGATTTCTTCGGCCATGAGCAGTTCTTC.

The chain joins TRBV27 to TRBJ1-5, with 8 nucleotides matching TRBD1. Germline trimming cut 7 bases from V and 5 bases from J; bases unmatched to any gene: 10. The CDR3 is made up of 15 amino acids. The V gene's germline CDR1 is MNHEY and CDR2 SMNVEV (reference sequence). The CDR3 sequence is CASTANRGSHQPQHF. The CDR3 bases are TGTGCCAGCACTGCTAACAGGGGGTCTCATCAGCCCCAGCATTTT.

The chain links TRBV7-9 to TRBJ2-7; 10 bases are shared with TRBD2. This CDR3 contains 14 residues. Trimming removed 5 bases from V and 2 bases from J; junction bases left unmatched: 3. The germline gives CDR1 SEHNR, CDR2 FQNEAQ (reference sequence). The CDR3 DNA is TGTGCCAGCAGCCCTAGCGGGAGCACCTACGAGCAGTACTTC. It encodes CASSPSGSTYEQYF.

The chain is built from TRBV5-4 and TRBJ1-2, with 9 bases aligning to TRBD1. The CDR3 runs 15 residues. Germline CDR1 reads SGHNT; CDR2 reads YYREEE (reference sequence). The V and J ends lost 1 base and 3 bases, in that order; junction bases with no gene match: 4. The CDR3, as DNA: TGTGCCAGCAGCTTGAAGGGGGACAGGGACTATGGCTACACCTTC. Its translation: CASSLKGDRDYGYTF.

CDR3 DNA: TGTGCCAGCAGTAGTACTAGCGGGAGTTACACCGGGGAGCTGTTTTTT. Its translation is CASSSTSGSYTGELFF. V and J are TRBV6-1 and TRBJ2-2, with 11 nucleotides matching TRBD2. The CDR3 has 16 residues. The germline gives CDR1 MNHNS, CDR2 SASEGT. The ends lost 5 bases at V and 3 bases at J; junction bases unmatched: 5.

Here the CDR3 DNA reads TGTGCCAGCAGCACCTCGGACAATGACGACGAGCAGTACTTC. Translation gives CASSTSDNDDEQYF. The V call is TRBV9, the J call TRBJ2-7; tentatively, D is TRBD1 (5 bases). Germline V gene sequence: CDR1 SGDLS, CDR2 YYNGEE. V was clipped by 4 bases and J by 5 bases, with 16 bases between them. The CDR3 is 14 amino acids.

This clonotype has only one observation. The chain couples TRBV6-2 or TRBV6-3 to TRBJ1-1; 11 positions agree with TRBD1. Losses at the gene ends were 2 bases for V and 1 base for J; bases not matched to a gene: 6. The CDR3 extends over 17 amino acids. Germline V CDR1 and CDR2: MNHEY, SVGEGT. CDR3 sequence reads: CASSYPGTGGTNTEAFF. In DNA form, the CDR3 reads TGTGCCAGCAGTTACCCCGGGACAGGGGGAACGAACACTGAAGCTTTCTTT.

The rearrangement joins TRBV30 to TRBJ2-1, with 10 bases aligning to TRBD2. V gave up 6 bases and J gave up 0 bases; unmatched junction bases: 8. The CDR3 runs to 16 residues. Germline V CDR1 and CDR2: GTSNPN, SVGIG (reference sequence). The CDR3 DNA follows: TGTGCCTGTCTTGGACTAGCGGCTAGCTCCTACAATGAGCAGTTCTTC. It yields the protein CACLGLAASSYNEQFF.

This clonotype was seen a few times. The chain links TRBV20-1 to TRBJ2-2; the D is unclear. Germline V gene lookup returns CDR1 DFQATT and CDR2 SNEGSKA (reference sequence). V was cut by 5 bases and J by 3 bases, with 1 base left in between. The CDR3 runs to 10 residues. The DNA for the CDR3 is TGCAGTGCTTACACCGGGGAGCTGTTTTTT. Protein product: CSAYTGELFF.

J is TRBJ2-5 and V is TRBV16; D not certain. Deletions cut 3 bases from V and 4 bases from J, with 6 bases between. Germline loops: CDR1 KGHSY, CDR2 FQNENV. This CDR3 has 12 residues. The CDR3 bases are TGTGCCAGCAGCCAGTCGAGAGAGACCCAGTACTTC. Protein sequence: CASSQSRETQYF. Combining the CDR3 with reference TRBV16 and TRBJ2-5 gives the whole variable domain GEEVAQTPKHLVRGEGQKAKLYCAPIKGHSYVFWYQQVLKNEFKFLISFQNENVFDETGMPKERFSAKCLPNSPCSLEIQATKLEDSAVYFCASSQSRETQYFGPGTRLLVL.

In DNA, the CDR3 is TGTGCCAGCAGCTGGGCCGGCCCCAATGAAAAACTGTTTTTT. Residues: CASSWAGPNEKLFF. The chain carries TRBV7-9 and TRBJ1-4; D is undetermined. V lost 4 bases to trimming and J lost 5 bases, with 11 bases between them. Germline CDR1 reads SEHNR; CDR2 reads FQNEAQ (reference sequence). The CDR3 has 14 amino acids.

The chain has TRBV9 and TRBJ2-1, with 11 bases matching TRBD2. CDR1 SGDLS and CDR2 YYNGEE come from the germline V gene. The J segment lost 6 bases and the V segment lost 4 bases, leaving 3 bases of the junction unmatched. The CDR3 length is 14 residues. The CDR3 region has the DNA TGTGCCAGCAGCTTCACTAGCGGGAGCAATGAGCAGTTCTTC. It is translated as CASSFTSGSNEQFF.

This chain connects TRBV6-5 to TRBJ2-7; D tentatively fits TRBD1 or TRBD2 (6 bases each). CDR1 and CDR2 (germline): MNHEY, SVGAGI. The ends were cut back, 2 bases at V and 0 bases at J, with 11 bases in the middle. The length of the CDR3 is 15 residues. CDR3 DNA sequence: TGTGCCAGCAGTTACGCGGGACACAGCTCCTACGAGCAGTACTTC. As protein: CASSYAGHSSYEQYF.

The chain combines TRBV24-1 with TRBJ2-7; D gene unclear. The CDR3 is 10 residues long. V was trimmed by 11 bases and J by 10 bases, leaving 14 bases between them. Germline V gene data show CDR1 as KGHDR and CDR2 as SFDVKD. The CDR3: CAIPPEVQYF. The DNA of the CDR3 is TGTGCCATCCCCCCTGAGGTCCAGTACTTC.

J is TRBJ2-3 and V is TRBV30; TRBD2 aligns across 11 bases. CDR3 length: 14 residues. Germline V CDR1 and CDR2: GTSNPN, SVGIG (reference sequence). The ends lost 1 base at V and 4 bases at J; junction bases unmatched: 1. The CDR3 reads CAWSELAGADTQYF. In nucleotides, the CDR3 is TGTGCCTGGAGTGAACTAGCGGGAGCAGATACGCAGTATTTT.

The chain recombines TRBV6-2 or TRBV6-3 with TRBJ2-5; D remains unclear. Germline assignment: CDR1 MNHEY and CDR2 SVGEGT. V shed 2 bases and J shed 3 bases, with 7 bases lying between them. The CDR3 is made up of 13 amino acids. The CDR3, as DNA: TGTGCCAGCAGTTACCTAGTCGAAGAGACCCAGTACTTC. Its translation is CASSYLVEETQYF.

The gene calls are TRBV28 and TRBJ2-3; D may be TRBD1 (8 bases). In germline, CDR1 is MDHEN, CDR2 SYDVKM. V was cut by 5 bases and J by 4 bases, with 19 bases left in between. There are 16 residues in the CDR3. CDR3 nucleotide sequence: TGTGCCAGCAGTCCTCTGACAGGGGAGGGAGCAGATACGCAGTATTTT. As protein: CASSPLTGEGADTQYF.

The V call is TRBV19, the J call TRBJ1-2; D not certain. Germline V gene sequence: CDR1 LNHDA, CDR2 SQIVND (reference sequence). The CDR3 totals 15 residues. The V end was cut by 3 bases, the J end by 4 bases, with 15 bases between. As DNA, the CDR3 is TGTGCCAGTAGTATTCGTCCCTCGCCGATCTATGGCTACACCTTC. It codes for CASSIRPSPIYGYTF.

This clonotype was found once. The V gene is TRBV28, the J gene TRBJ2-5; possible D gene TRBD2, 6 bases. From germline, CDR1 is MDHEN and CDR2 SYDVKM. Trimming stripped 4 bases from V and 1 base from J, with 10 bases between. The CDR3 runs to 14 residues. CDR3 protein: CASSSRGTQETQYF. In DNA, the CDR3 is TGTGCCAGCAGTTCACGGGGGACCCAAGAGACCCAGTACTTC.

The chain joins TRBV7-9 to TRBJ2-7, with D possibly matching TRBD1 (6 bases). V lost 5 bases to trimming and J lost 1 base, with 9 bases between them. Germline V gives CDR1 SEHNR, CDR2 FQNEAQ (reference sequence). CDR3 size: 13 residues. CDR3 nucleotides: TGTGCCAGCAGCCCAGGGGCTTCCTACGAGCAGTACTTC. Encoded protein: CASSPGASYEQYF. The entire variable domain, with the rest obtained from reference TRBV7-9 and TRBJ2-7, is as follows: DTGVSQNPRHKITKRGQNVTFRCDPISEHNRLYWYRQTLGQGPEFLTYFQNEAQLEKSRLLSDRFSAERPKGSFSTLEIQRTEQGDSAMYLCASSPGASYEQYFGPGTRLTVT.

V and J are TRBV30 and TRBJ1-1; 7 bases map to TRBD1. Germline-derived CDR1 and CDR2 are GTSNPN and SVGIG (reference sequence). V gave up 4 bases and J gave up 3 bases; unmatched junction bases: 5. The CDR3 has 13 amino acids. This CDR3 reads CAWNQQGYTEAFF. CDR3 nucleotides: TGTGCCTGGAACCAACAGGGGTACACTGAAGCTTTCTTT.

The chain uses TRBV27 and TRBJ2-7, with D possibly being TRBD2 (5 bases). Germline V lookup: CDR1 MNHEY, CDR2 SMNVEV (reference sequence). The V end lost 3 bases, the J end lost 3 bases, and 12 bases lay between the germline ends. CDR3 size: 14 residues. CDR3 in amino acids: CASSFRASYYEQYF. In DNA form, the CDR3 reads TGTGCCAGCAGTTTTAGGGCTAGCTACTACGAGCAGTACTTC.

This chain uses TRBV6-2 or TRBV6-3 with TRBJ2-5; D remains unclear. Trimming cost V 8 bases and J 3 bases, with 16 bases left between them. The CDR3 runs 14 residues. The germline gives CDR1 MNHEY, CDR2 SVGEGT. CDR3 amino acids: CASGLVSSEETQYF. For the CDR3, the DNA is TGTGCCAGCGGGTTGGTTAGCAGCGAAGAGACCCAGTACTTC.

The chain is built from TRBV5-1 and TRBJ2-7, with TRBD1 matching 12 bases. The CDR3 consists of 15 residues. V lost 2 bases, J lost 7 bases, and 7 bases stayed unmatched. Germline V gene lookup returns CDR1 SGHRS and CDR2 YFSETQ. The CDR3 reads CASSLPGQGAREQYF. The DNA for the CDR3 is TGCGCCAGCAGCTTACCGGGACAGGGGGCGCGTGAGCAGTACTTC.

The gene calls are TRBV4-3 and TRBJ2-3; D not resolved. The germline CDR1 and CDR2 sequences are LGHNA and YSLEER. V was pared by 0 bases and J by 4 bases, with 11 bases between. The CDR3 consists of 15 residues. CDR3 region: CASSQEPSLADTQYF. The CDR3 DNA reads as TGCGCCAGCAGCCAAGAGCCCAGCCTCGCAGATACGCAGTATTTT.